This T cell receptor (beta chain) was found in a study of identical twins. The CDR3 has 14 residues. V was clipped by 6 bases and J by 5 bases, with 16 bases between them. The sample holds a few counts of this clonotype. What it recognizes is unknown. A universal primer site was incorporated via template switching, and the cDNA contained unique molecular identifiers. In TCRdb, the 5' RACE reads were re-called with MiXCR into one record per CDR3 protein. The profile shows more than 400,000 distinct CDR3 sequences, roughly 15% of them singletons. Study conclusions and caveats: Surplus twin overlap in beta out-of-frame sequences was less pronounced. Donors were not followed over many years; analysis was cross-sectional.

The same data also went into a second study, on yellow fever vaccine responses in identical twins.

The chain combines TRBV12-3 or TRBV12-4 with TRBJ1-1; D is unresolved. The receptor comes from a woman younger than 30 in good health. Sequences were obtained from CD4+ T cells sorted from blood. DNA of the CDR3: TGTGCCAGCAGACCACAGACAATGGGGACTGAAGCTTTCTTT. As protein: CASRPQTMGTEAFF.